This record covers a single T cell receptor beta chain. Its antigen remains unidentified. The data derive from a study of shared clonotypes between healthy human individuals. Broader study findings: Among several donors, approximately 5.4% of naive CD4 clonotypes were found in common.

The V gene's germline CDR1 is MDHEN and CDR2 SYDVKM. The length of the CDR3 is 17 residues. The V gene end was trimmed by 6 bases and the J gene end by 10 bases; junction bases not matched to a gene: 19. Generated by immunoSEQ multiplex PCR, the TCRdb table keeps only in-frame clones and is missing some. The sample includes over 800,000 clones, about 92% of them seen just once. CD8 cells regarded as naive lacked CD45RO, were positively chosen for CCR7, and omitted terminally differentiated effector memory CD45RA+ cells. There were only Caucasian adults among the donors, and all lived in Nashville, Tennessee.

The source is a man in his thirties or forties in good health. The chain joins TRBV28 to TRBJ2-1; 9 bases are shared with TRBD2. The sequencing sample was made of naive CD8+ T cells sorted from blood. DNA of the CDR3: TGTGCCAGCAGCGACAAAACCGGGACTAGCTCTAAGCACGAGCAGTTCTTC. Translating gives CASSDKTGTSSKHEQFF.